The T cell receptor (beta chain) described here comes from a study of T cell responses to AZD1222 COVID-19 vaccine. General study results and limits: The peak T cell response came first, and repertoires were sampled only after it.

Comment on this clone: Its specificity is unknown.

CDR1 is SGDLS and CDR2 is YYNGEE in the germline V gene. The length of the CDR3 is 13 residues. V gave up 2 bases and J gave up 2 bases, with 7 bases separating them. The repertoire was sequenced with immunoSEQ multiplex PCR; TCRdb's copy has only in-frame clones and lacks some. The table includes 150,000 or so clones, about 90% detected once. Sequencing was performed on peripheral blood, taken on day 0 of AZD1222 vaccination. The chain is built from TRBV9 and TRBJ2-5, with D hard to call. This TCR came from an adult in good health. This chain's CDR3 is CASSVPTQETQYF. The CDR3, as DNA: TGTGCCAGCAGCGTCCCAACTCAAGAGACCCAGTACTTC. Looking up the rest from reference TRBV9 and TRBJ2-5 gives the full variable domain: DSGVTQTPKHLITATGQRVTLRCSPRSGDLSVYWYQQSLDQGLQFLIQYYNGEERAKGNILERFSAQQFPDLHSELNLSSLELGDSALYFCASSVPTQETQYFGPGTRLLVL.